The 4 T cell receptor beta chains given below trace back to one sample, sequenced in a study of cytomegalovirus exposure and HLA in healthy donors. Amplification used 60 Vbeta primers and 13 Jbeta primers. Profiling relied on immunoSEQ multiplex PCR, and the TCRdb table lists in-frame clones only, not all of them. Of 100,000 to 150,000 clones in the sample, 70% to 80% are singletons; the top ten hold approximately 8.2%. The specimen was PBMCs. These receptor sequences come from a woman aged 40 to 50 in good health and CMV-seropositive.

The genes are TRBV6-5 and TRBJ1-2; no clear D gene. V gave up 4 bases and J gave up 4 bases, with 10 bases separating them. This CDR3 has 13 residues. Germline loops: CDR1 MNHEY, CDR2 SVGAGI. The CDR3 loop reads CASSSTGRYGYTF. DNA for the CDR3: TGTGCCAGCAGTTCTACCGGTCGCTATGGCTACACCTTC.

V is TRBV7-9 and J is TRBJ2-2; 12 bases are a match to TRBD1. The CDR3 extends over 16 amino acids. J was trimmed by 9 bases and V by 5 bases; bases with no gene match: 10. Germline CDR1 reads SEHNR; CDR2 reads FQNEAQ (reference sequence). The chain's CDR3 is CASSLGTGGVSRELFF. CDR3 DNA: TGTGCCAGCAGCCTCGGGACAGGGGGCGTTTCTAGGGAGCTGTTTTTT.

V gene TRBV19 combines with J gene TRBJ1-1, with D possibly matching TRBD1 (6 bases). CDR1 and CDR2 from the germline V gene are LNHDA and SQIVND (reference sequence). V gave up 5 bases and J gave up 6 bases, with 16 bases separating them. The CDR3 contains 14 residues. CDR3 residues: CASSLQGEEAEAFF. In DNA, the CDR3 is TGTGCCAGTAGTTTACAGGGTGAAGAGGCTGAAGCTTTCTTT.

This clone appeared a few times. V usage is TRBV5-6 and J usage is TRBJ1-2; 9 bases match TRBD1. Germline-derived CDR1 and CDR2 are SGHDT and YYEEEE. The CDR3 contains 17 residues. Trimming at V came to 3 bases and at J to 3 bases, leaving 12 bases not matched to a gene. The CDR3 coding sequence is TGTGCCAGCAGCTGGGGGGACCGGGACAGGGCTGACTATGGCTACACCTTC. This sequence encodes CASSWGDRDRADYGYTF.